This T cell receptor beta chain was sequenced during a study of blood T cell repertoires in COVID-19 (dated by TCRdb to the early 2020s). About the investigation overall: Samples from collaborators originated in the United States, Italy and Spain and spanned both the acute and convalescent phases of COVID-19. The material from the prospective study consisted of cDNA or gDNA derived from T cells, B-cell-depleted T cells, or PBMCs. Deeply sampled blood TCRbeta repertoires from subjects exposed to, actively infected with, or recovered from COVID-19 were included in the dataset. The repertoires were released in a freely available public database meant as a resource for research on the immune response to SARS-CoV-2. The samples were drawn from two sources: the first 160 participants of the ongoing ImmuneRACE study, and fewer than 1,500 subjects contributed by 6 global collaborators. The sample metadata nearly always contained a de-identified subject ID, COVID-19 status, age in years and sex. Where available, HLA class I and class II types were taken from metadata supplied by the sample provider and were not determined by assay-based typing.

Summary of the overall study and its limitations: Clinical and demographic metadata were provided uncurated, with the amount varying by source and participant.

One collaborating source in Seattle enrolled patients during active infection and followed them longitudinally through the course of disease. Whole blood was collected in K2EDTA tubes by collaborating institutions according to the institutions' own protocols. For TCRbeta analysis, collaborators shipped samples in one of three forms: frozen whole blood, isolated PBMCs, or DNA extracted from either of those sample types. The CDR3 measures 11 amino acids from cysteine to phenylalanine. CDR3 DNA is the only sequence kept; it has 33 bases, read in frame from the first base. The trim is 6 bases for V and 5 bases for J, with a gap of 7 bases between the germline ends. CDR1 is given as WNHNN and CDR2 as SYGVQD, both from the germline V gene (reference sequence). Of note for this clone: What antigen it recognizes has not been identified. One base away there is no much larger clone; base qualities are not given.

TCRbeta CDR3 regions were amplified from genomic DNA by means of the immunoSEQ Assay, a bias-controlled multiplex PCR. The original pipeline was this. Within the assay, amplification of reference gene primers was used to estimate how many nucleated cells each sample contained. To quantify the absolute abundance of each unique TCRbeta CDR3 rearrangement, sequence reads were collapsed and filtered. For each sample, productive Simpson clonality was calculated as the square root of Simpson's diversity index over productive rearrangements. Here the immuneACCESS table is served through TCRdb, limited to in-frame sequences with V and J called. Missing clones are a known gap in these copies; in checked studies unresolved V genes cover under half, and the rest lacks a known reason. The V and J calls and clone size were taken over from that table, and D and trimming were inferred from the DNA. Within this sample are roughly 62,000 clones, with around 81% of them counted one time only. The top ten clonotypes cover approximately 10% of the sample.

Material: peripheral blood. The clonotype comes from a man older than 75 with COVID-19, enrolled during active disease. The rearranged chain carries TRBV10-1 and TRBJ1-2; 6 matching bases give a weak D call of TRBD1. The CDR3 protein is CASSDRYGYTF. The bases read TGCGCCAGCAGCGACAGGTATGGCTACACCTTC.